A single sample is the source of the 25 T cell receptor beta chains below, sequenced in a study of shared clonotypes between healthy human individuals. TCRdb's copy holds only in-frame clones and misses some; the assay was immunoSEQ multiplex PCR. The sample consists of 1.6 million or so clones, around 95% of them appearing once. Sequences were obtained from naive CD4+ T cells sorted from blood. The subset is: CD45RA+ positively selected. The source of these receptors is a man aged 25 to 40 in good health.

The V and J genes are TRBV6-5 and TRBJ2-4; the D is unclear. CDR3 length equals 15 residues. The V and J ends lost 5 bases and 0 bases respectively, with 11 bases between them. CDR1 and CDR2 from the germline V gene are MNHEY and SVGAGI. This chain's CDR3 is CASSLGRLAKNIQYF. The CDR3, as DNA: TGTGCCAGCAGTCTTGGCAGACTAGCCAAAAACATTCAGTACTTC.

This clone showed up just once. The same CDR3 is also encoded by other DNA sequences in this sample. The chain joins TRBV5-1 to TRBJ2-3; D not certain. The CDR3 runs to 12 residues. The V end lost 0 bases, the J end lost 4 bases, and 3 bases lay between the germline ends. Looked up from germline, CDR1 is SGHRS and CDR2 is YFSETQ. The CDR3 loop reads CASSLAPDTQYF. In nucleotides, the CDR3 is TGCGCCAGCAGCTTGGCCCCAGATACGCAGTATTTT. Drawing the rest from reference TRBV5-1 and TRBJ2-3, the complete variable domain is KAGVTQTPRYLIKTRGQQVTLSCSPISGHRSVSWYQQTPGQGLQFLFEYFSETQRNKGNFPGRFSGRQFSNSRSEMNVSTLELGDSALYLCASSLAPDTQYFGPGTRLTVL.

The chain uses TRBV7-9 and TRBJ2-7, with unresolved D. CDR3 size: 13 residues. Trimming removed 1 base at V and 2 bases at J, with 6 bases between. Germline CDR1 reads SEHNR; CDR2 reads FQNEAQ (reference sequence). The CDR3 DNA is TGTGCCAGCAGCTTAGGTTCGGCCTACGAGCAGTACTTC. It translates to CASSLGSAYEQYF.

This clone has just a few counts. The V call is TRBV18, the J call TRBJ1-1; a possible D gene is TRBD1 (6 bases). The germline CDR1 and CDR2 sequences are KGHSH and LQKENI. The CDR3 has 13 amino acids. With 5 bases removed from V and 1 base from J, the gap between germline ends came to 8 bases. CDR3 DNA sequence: TGTGCCAGCTCAACACAGGGGAACACTGAAGCTTTCTTT. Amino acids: CASSTQGNTEAFF.

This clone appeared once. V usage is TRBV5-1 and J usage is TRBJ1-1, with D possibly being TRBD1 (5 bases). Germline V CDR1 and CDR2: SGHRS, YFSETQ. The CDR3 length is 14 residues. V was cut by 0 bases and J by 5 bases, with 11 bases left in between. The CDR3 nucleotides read TGCGCCAGCAGCTTGGCCACTCAGGGAACTGAAGCTTTCTTT. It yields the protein CASSLATQGTEAFF.

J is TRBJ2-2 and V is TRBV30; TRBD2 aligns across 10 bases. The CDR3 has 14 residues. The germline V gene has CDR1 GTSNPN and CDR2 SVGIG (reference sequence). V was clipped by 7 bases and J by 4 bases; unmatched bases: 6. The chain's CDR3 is CAFLAGVVTGELFF. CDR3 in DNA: TGTGCCTTCCTAGCGGGAGTGGTCACCGGGGAGCTGTTTTTT.

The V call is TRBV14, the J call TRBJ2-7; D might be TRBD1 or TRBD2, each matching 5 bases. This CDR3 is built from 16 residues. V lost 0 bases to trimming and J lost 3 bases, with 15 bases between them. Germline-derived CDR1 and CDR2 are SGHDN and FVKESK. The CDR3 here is CASSQERQVGVYEQYF. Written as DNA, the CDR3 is TGTGCCAGCAGCCAAGAGCGGCAGGTGGGGGTCTACGAGCAGTACTTC.

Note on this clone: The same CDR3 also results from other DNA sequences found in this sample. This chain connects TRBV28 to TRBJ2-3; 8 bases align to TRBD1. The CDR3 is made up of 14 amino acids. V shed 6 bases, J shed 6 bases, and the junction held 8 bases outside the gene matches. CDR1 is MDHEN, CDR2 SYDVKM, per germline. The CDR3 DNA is TGTGCCAGCAGCGGACAGGGATGGACGGATACGCAGTATTTT. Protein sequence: CASSGQGWTDTQYF.

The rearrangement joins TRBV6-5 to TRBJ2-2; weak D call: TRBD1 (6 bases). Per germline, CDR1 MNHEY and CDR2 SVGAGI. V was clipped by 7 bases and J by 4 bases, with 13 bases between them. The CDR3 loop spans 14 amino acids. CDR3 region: CASTRTALTGELFF. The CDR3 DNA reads TGTGCCAGCACCAGGACAGCTCTCACCGGGGAGCTGTTTTTT.

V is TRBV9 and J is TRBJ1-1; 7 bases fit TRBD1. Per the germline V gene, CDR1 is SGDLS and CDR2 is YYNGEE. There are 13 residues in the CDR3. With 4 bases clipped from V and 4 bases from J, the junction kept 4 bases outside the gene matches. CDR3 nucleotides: TGTGCCAGCAGCCCCCCAGGGGGCACTGAAGCTTTCTTT. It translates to CASSPPGGTEAFF. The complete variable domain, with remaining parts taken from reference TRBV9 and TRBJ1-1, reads DSGVTQTPKHLITATGQRVTLRCSPRSGDLSVYWYQQSLDQGLQFLIQYYNGEERAKGNILERFSAQQFPDLHSELNLSSLELGDSALYFCASSPPGGTEAFFGQGTRLTVV.

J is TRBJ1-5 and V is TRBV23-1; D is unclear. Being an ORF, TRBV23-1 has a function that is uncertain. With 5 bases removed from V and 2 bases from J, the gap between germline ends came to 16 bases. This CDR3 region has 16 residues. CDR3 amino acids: CASSLPRHRGNQPQHF. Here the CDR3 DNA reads TGCGCCAGCAGTTTACCCCGTCACCGGGGCAATCAGCCCCAGCATTTT.

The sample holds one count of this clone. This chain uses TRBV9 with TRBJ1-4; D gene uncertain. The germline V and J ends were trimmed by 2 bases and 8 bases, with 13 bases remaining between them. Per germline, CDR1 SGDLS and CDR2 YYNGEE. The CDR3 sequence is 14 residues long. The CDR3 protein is CASSVAGGTEKLFF. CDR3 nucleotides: TGTGCCAGCAGCGTCGCTGGAGGAACCGAAAAACTGTTTTTT.

CDR3 residues: CAWSGLRDRLLEPQHF. CDR3 nucleotides: TGTGCCTGGAGTGGCCTCCGGGACCGACTGTTGGAGCCCCAGCATTTT. The chain is built from TRBV30 and TRBJ1-5; D possibly corresponds to TRBD1 (5 bases). CDR3 length: 16 amino acids. Germline V gene lookup returns CDR1 GTSNPN and CDR2 SVGIG (reference sequence). V was shortened by 1 base and J by 8 bases, with 21 bases between the two germline ends.

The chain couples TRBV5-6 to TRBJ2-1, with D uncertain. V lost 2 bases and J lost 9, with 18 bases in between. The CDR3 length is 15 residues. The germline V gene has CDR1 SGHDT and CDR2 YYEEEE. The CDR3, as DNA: TGTGCCAGCAGCTTTGTCTCCAACGGACGTGGTGAGCAGTTCTTC. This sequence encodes CASSFVSNGRGEQFF.

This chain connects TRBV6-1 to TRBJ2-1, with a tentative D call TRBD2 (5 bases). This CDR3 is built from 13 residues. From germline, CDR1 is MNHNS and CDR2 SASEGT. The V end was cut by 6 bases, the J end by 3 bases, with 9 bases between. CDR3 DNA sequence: TGTGCCAGCAGGACCGACTACTACAATGAGCAGTTCTTC. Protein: CASRTDYYNEQFF.

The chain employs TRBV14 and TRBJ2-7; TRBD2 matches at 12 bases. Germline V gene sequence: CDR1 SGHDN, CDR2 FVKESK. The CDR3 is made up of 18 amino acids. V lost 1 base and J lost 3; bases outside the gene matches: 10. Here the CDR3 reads CASSQAVLAGGRVYEQYF. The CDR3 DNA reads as TGTGCCAGCAGCCAAGCGGTACTAGCGGGAGGCCGGGTCTACGAGCAGTACTTC.

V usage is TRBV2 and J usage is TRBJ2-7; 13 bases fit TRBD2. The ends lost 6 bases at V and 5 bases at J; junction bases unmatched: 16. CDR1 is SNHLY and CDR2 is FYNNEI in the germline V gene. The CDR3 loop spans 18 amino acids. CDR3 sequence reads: CASSQLRLAGGVSDEQYF. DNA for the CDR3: TGTGCCAGCAGCCAACTTCGACTAGCGGGAGGAGTCAGCGACGAGCAGTACTTC.

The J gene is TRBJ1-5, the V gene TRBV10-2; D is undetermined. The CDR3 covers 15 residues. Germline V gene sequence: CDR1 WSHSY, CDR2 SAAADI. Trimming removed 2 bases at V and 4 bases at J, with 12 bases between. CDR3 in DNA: TGCGCCAGCAGTGAGGGCAGGATTAGTAATCAGCCCCAGCATTTT. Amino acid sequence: CASSEGRISNQPQHF.

The CDR3 sequence is CASSDPGLADNSYEQYF. Here the CDR3 DNA reads TGTGCCAGCAGTGATCCCGGACTAGCGGACAACTCCTACGAGCAGTACTTC. This rearrangement joins TRBV25-1 to TRBJ2-7; 10 bases map to TRBD2. Germline V gives CDR1 MGHDK, CDR2 SYGVNS. CDR3 length equals 17 residues. V shed 3 bases and J 0 bases; nucleotides not matched to a gene: 8.

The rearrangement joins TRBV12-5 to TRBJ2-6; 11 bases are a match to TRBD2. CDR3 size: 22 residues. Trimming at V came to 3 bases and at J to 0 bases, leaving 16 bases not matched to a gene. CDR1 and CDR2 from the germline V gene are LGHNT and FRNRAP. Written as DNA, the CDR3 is TGTGCTAGTGGTTTCCCGGGACACCAAACTAGCGGGAGTTTCTCTGGGGCCAACGTCCTGACTTTC. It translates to CASGFPGHQTSGSFSGANVLTF.

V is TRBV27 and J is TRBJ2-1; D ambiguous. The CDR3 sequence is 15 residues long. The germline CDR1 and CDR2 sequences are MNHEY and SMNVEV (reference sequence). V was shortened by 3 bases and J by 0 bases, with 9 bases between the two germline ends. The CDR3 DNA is TGTGCCAGCAGTTTCTCCGGTAGCTCCTACAATGAGCAGTTCTTC. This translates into CASSFSGSSYNEQFF.

CDR3 protein: CASSPRTGDYSGNTIYF. CDR3 in DNA: TGTGCCAGCAGCCCTAGGACAGGGGATTACTCTGGAAACACCATATATTTT. The V call is TRBV28, the J call TRBJ1-3; 9 nucleotides line up with TRBD1. There are 17 residues in the CDR3. CDR1 is MDHEN and CDR2 is SYDVKM in the germline V gene. After removal of 6 bases from V and 0 bases from J, the junction contained 9 bases not matched to a gene.

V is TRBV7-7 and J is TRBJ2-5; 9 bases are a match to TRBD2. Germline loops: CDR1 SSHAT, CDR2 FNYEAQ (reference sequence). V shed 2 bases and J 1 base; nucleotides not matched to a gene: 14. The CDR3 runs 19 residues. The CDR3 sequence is CASSLRRVRAGGLQETQYF. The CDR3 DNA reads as TGTGCCAGCAGCTTAAGAAGGGTCCGAGCGGGAGGCCTCCAAGAGACCCAGTACTTC.

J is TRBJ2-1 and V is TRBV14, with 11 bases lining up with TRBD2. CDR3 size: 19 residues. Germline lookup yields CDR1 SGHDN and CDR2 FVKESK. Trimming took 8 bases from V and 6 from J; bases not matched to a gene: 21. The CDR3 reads CASQKTGTSGPGSPNEQFF. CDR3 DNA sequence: TGTGCCAGCCAAAAAACCGGGACTAGCGGTCCTGGGAGTCCCAATGAGCAGTTCTTC.

The CDR3: CASSLSVGGNQPQHF. DNA for the CDR3: TGTGCCAGCAGCTTGAGCGTGGGAGGCAATCAGCCCCAGCATTTT. This sequence joins TRBV11-2 and TRBJ1-5, with unresolved D. Germline CDR1 SGHAT, CDR2 FQNNGV. Deletions cut 3 bases from V and 2 bases from J, with 11 bases between. The CDR3 runs 15 residues.